This T cell receptor beta chain came from a study of cytomegalovirus exposure and HLA in healthy donors. PCR used 60 Vbeta primers and 13 Jbeta primers. Produced via immunoSEQ multiplex PCR; TCRdb's table is partial and in-frame only. The table shows approximately 100,000 clones, with 55% to 75% occurring only once. From germline, CDR1 is LNHDA and CDR2 SQIVND (reference sequence). This CDR3 region has 16 residues. Deletions cut 6 bases from V and 1 base from J, with 19 bases between. This clonotype was obtained from a man aged 55 to 70 in good health and CMV-seronegative. Material for sequencing was PBMCs. The rearrangement links TRBV19 to TRBJ2-7; a possible D gene is TRBD1 (6 bases). CDR3 region: CASSSRPGQASYEQYF. CDR3 coding DNA: TGTGCCAGTAGCTCGCGTCCGGGACAAGCTTCCTACGAGCAGTACTTC.